A single sample gave rise to the 24 T cell receptor beta chains below, sequenced in a study of OX40 agonist ivuxolimab in advanced cancers. This table comes from immunoSEQ multiplex PCR, and its TCRdb copy is limited to in-frame clones, with some not included. This table holds 30,000 to 40,000 clones, more than 85% found once. The sequencing here drew on CD4+ or CD8+ T cells sorted from blood, taken in a trial of the OX40 agonist ivuxolimab. The receptors were sampled from an adult with an advanced solid tumor such as melanoma, head and neck, liver or kidney cancer.

The CDR3 here is CASSLMGILNTEAFF. The CDR3 coding sequence is TGTGCCAGCAGTTTGATGGGGATCCTGAACACTGAAGCTTTCTTT. The rearrangement links TRBV27 to TRBJ1-1; D call uncertain. The CDR3 consists of 15 residues. Trimming removed 3 bases at V and 0 bases at J, with 11 bases between. Germline V gives CDR1 MNHEY, CDR2 SMNVEV (reference sequence).

The rearrangement joins TRBV4-3 to TRBJ1-2; D is undetermined. Germline values: CDR1 LGHNA, CDR2 YSLEER. The germline V and J ends were trimmed by 2 bases and 10 bases, with 17 bases remaining between them. The CDR3 covers 14 residues. The CDR3 DNA sequence: TGCGCCAGCAGCCAAAGCCCGATTAATATTGACTACACCTTC. Amino acids: CASSQSPINIDYTF.

This clone is medium-sized (0.01 to 0.1%) by share. The gene calls are TRBV13 and TRBJ2-5; D is perhaps TRBD2 (6 bases). Trimming removed 3 bases at V and 5 bases at J, with 13 bases between. Germline CDR1 reads PRHDT; CDR2 reads FYEKMQ (reference sequence). This CDR3 spans 14 amino acids. The CDR3 sequence is CASSFRGAEETQYF. The CDR3 coding sequence is TGTGCCAGCAGCTTCCGCGGGGCCGAGGAGACCCAGTACTTC.

The chain carries TRBV6-5 and TRBJ1-1; D gene ambiguous. This CDR3 is built from 14 residues. Germline CDR1 MNHEY, CDR2 SVGAGI. V lost 1 base to trimming and J lost 4 bases, with 10 bases between them. CDR3 DNA sequence: TGTGCCAGCAGTTACTATTCGGGAAGCACTGAAGCTTTCTTT. This translates into CASSYYSGSTEAFF.

The gene calls are TRBV2 and TRBJ1-4, with D unclear. Trimming pared 3 bases from V and 7 bases from J, leaving 12 bases between. Germline V gene sequence: CDR1 SNHLY, CDR2 FYNNEI. The CDR3 is 14 residues long. CDR3 nucleotide sequence: TGTGCCAGCAGTGAGCACTCTATACGTGAAAAACTGTTTTTT. Residues: CASSEHSIREKLFF.

This chain uses TRBV5-5 with TRBJ1-5; tentative D call: TRBD1 (6 bases). Germline values: CDR1 SGHKS, CDR2 YYEKEE (reference sequence). With 4 bases removed from V and 2 bases from J, the gap between germline ends came to 13 bases. This CDR3 spans 15 amino acids. This chain's CDR3 is CASSPGVWGNQPQHF. CDR3 bases: TGTGCCAGCAGCCCAGGGGTATGGGGCAATCAGCCCCAGCATTTT. Using reference TRBV5-5 and TRBJ1-5 for the parts outside the CDR3, the full variable domain is DAGVTQSPTHLIKTRGQQVTLRCSPISGHKSVSWYQQVLGQGPQFIFQYYEKEERGRGNFPDRFSARQFPNYSSELNVNALLLGDSALYLCASSPGVWGNQPQHFGDGTRLSIL.

The CDR3 coding sequence is TGTGCCAGCAGCTTATCGGACAGTAATCAGCCCCAGCATTTT. Protein: CASSLSDSNQPQHF. The chain joins TRBV7-8 to TRBJ1-5, with D tentatively TRBD1 (6 bases). The germline CDR1 and CDR2 sequences are SGHVS and FQNEAQ. This CDR3 is 14 amino acids long. Trimming removed 2 bases at V and 4 bases at J, with 9 bases between.

The chain uses TRBV30 and TRBJ2-1; D remains unclear. Per germline, CDR1 GTSNPN and CDR2 SVGIG (reference sequence). The CDR3 is 13 residues long. Trimming cost V 0 bases and J 5 bases, with 8 bases left between them. CDR3 sequence (DNA): TGTGCCTGGAGTGTACGCCCTAACAATGAGCAGTTCTTC. This encodes CAWSVRPNNEQFF. Full variable domain (remainder filled in from reference TRBV30 and TRBJ2-1): SQTIHQWPATLVQPVGSPLSLECTVEGTSNPNLYWYRQAAGRGLQLLFYSVGIGQISSEVPQNLSASRPQDRQFILSSKKLLLSDSGFYLCAWSVRPNNEQFFGPGTRLTVL.

The gene calls are TRBV21-1 and TRBJ2-7; the D segment call TRBD2 is taken from the table without a DNA check. TRBV21-1 is assigned pseudogene status. This CDR3 spans 12 amino acids. CDR3 amino acids: CASSNVLDEQYF. The DNA of the CDR3 is TGTGCCAGCAGCAACGTGTTAGACGAGCAGTACTTC.

The chain has TRBV7-9 and TRBJ2-3, with 7 bases identical to TRBD1. This CDR3 comprises 15 residues. Germline V CDR1 and CDR2: SEHNR, FQNEAQ (reference sequence). V dropped 8 bases and J dropped 0; count of bases not matched to a gene: 8. CDR3 region: CASSDTGESTDTQYF. The CDR3 bases are TGTGCCAGCTCCGATACAGGGGAGAGCACAGATACGCAGTATTTT.

This clone was found a few times. The chain is built from TRBV21-1 and TRBJ2-3. TRBV21-1 is marked as a pseudogene. The CDR3 has 15 amino acids. This CDR3 is CASSSWGCSTDTQYF. The CDR3 bases are TGTGCCAGCAGCTCATGGGGGTGCAGCACAGATACGCAGTATTTT.

The CDR3 here is CASSLLGNTEAFF. The DNA for the CDR3 is TGTGCCAGCAGTTTATTGGGGAACACTGAAGCTTTCTTT. This chain uses TRBV27 with TRBJ1-1; no definite D call. CDR3 length: 13 amino acids. Germline-derived CDR1 and CDR2 are MNHEY and SMNVEV (reference sequence). Trimming removed 1 base from V and 1 base from J, with 4 bases in between.

The genes are TRBV7-9 and TRBJ1-2; D not certain. The CDR3 is 13 residues long. Germline assignment: CDR1 SEHNR and CDR2 FQNEAQ (reference sequence). V was shortened by 6 bases and J by 6 bases, with 14 bases between the two germline ends. The CDR3: CASSQGGPHGYTF. CDR3 bases: TGTGCCAGCAGTCAAGGAGGACCTCATGGCTACACCTTC.

This chain uses TRBV7-6 with TRBJ1-6, with a possible D match to TRBD1 (6 bases). V was cut by 1 base and J by 9 bases, with 13 bases left in between. In germline, CDR1 is SGHVS, CDR2 FNYEAQ. The CDR3 spans 15 residues. The DNA of the CDR3 is TGTGCCAGCAGCTTAGATACGGGGGCCGGTTCACCCCTCCACTTT. Protein sequence: CASSLDTGAGSPLHF.

V gene TRBV4-1 combines with J gene TRBJ1-5; D is perhaps TRBD1 (5 bases). Germline values: CDR1 MGHRA, CDR2 YSYEKL. The CDR3 spans 14 residues. V was shortened by 4 bases and J by 6 bases, with 13 bases between the two germline ends. The CDR3 is CASSPTGGFQPQHF. DNA of the CDR3: TGCGCCAGCAGCCCCACGGGGGGGTTTCAGCCCCAGCATTTT.

The chain joins TRBV30 to TRBJ2-7; TRBD1 matches 9 bases. The V and J ends lost 5 bases and 6 bases, in that order; junction bases with no gene match: 8. Germline V gene sequence: CDR1 GTSNPN, CDR2 SVGIG (reference sequence). The CDR3 spans 13 residues. This CDR3 reads CAWAGTGFLEQYF. CDR3 in DNA: TGTGCCTGGGCCGGGACAGGGTTTCTCGAGCAGTACTTC.

The table lists this clone with a few counts. The CDR3 loop reads CASSPSRWREQYF. In DNA, the CDR3 is TGTGCCAGCAGTCCGTCCCGCTGGAGGGAGCAGTACTTC. The J gene is TRBJ2-7, the V gene TRBV6-5; a possible D gene is TRBD2 (5 bases). Germline assignment: CDR1 MNHEY and CDR2 SVGAGI. The V end lost 5 bases, the J end lost 7 bases, and 15 bases lay between the germline ends. The length of the CDR3 is 13 residues.

The chain carries TRBV6-1 and TRBJ2-3; maybe TRBD1 (6 bases). The CDR3 loop spans 15 amino acids. The V end lost 3 bases, the J end lost 2 bases, and 12 bases lay between the germline ends. Germline-derived CDR1 and CDR2 are MNHNS and SASEGT. CDR3 sequence (DNA): TGTGCCAGCAGTGACAACCAGGGGTTCACAGATACGCAGTATTTT. Translated, it gives CASSDNQGFTDTQYF.

The chain recombines TRBV10-1 with TRBJ2-3; 8 bases are shared with TRBD2. V lost 8 bases, J lost 2 bases, and 18 bases stayed unmatched. The germline V gene has CDR1 WNHNN and CDR2 SYGVQD (reference sequence). This CDR3 comprises 18 residues. CDR3 in DNA: TGCGCCAGCTCCCAGAAGATTTTTGCGGGGGGACACACAGATACGCAGTATTTT. Protein: CASSQKIFAGGHTDTQYF.

The chain links TRBV6-4 to TRBJ2-3, with D perhaps matching TRBD1 (6 bases). Trimming removed 2 bases at V and 5 bases at J, with 14 bases between. Per the germline V gene, CDR1 is MRHNA and CDR2 is SNTAGT. The length of the CDR3 is 15 residues. The CDR3 reads CASSDVGGEGDTQYF. The CDR3, as DNA: TGTGCCAGCAGTGACGTAGGGGGTGAAGGAGATACGCAGTATTTT.

The chain employs TRBV27 and TRBJ2-7, with TRBD2 identical over 11 bases. The CDR3 runs to 14 residues. V trimming: 5 bases; J trimming: 5 bases; junction bases outside the gene matches: 5. Germline loops: CDR1 MNHEY, CDR2 SMNVEV (reference sequence). The CDR3: CASSVTSGGNEQYF. For the CDR3, the DNA is TGTGCCAGCAGTGTTACTAGCGGGGGAAACGAGCAGTACTTC.

V and J are TRBV4-2 and TRBJ2-1; TRBD2 matches 8 bases. Germline CDR1 and CDR2: LGHNA and YNFKEQ. This CDR3 is 16 amino acids long. The J segment lost 9 bases and the V segment lost 0 bases, leaving 10 bases of the junction unmatched. CDR3: CASSQDQLGLDREQFF. CDR3 nucleotides: TGTGCCAGCAGCCAAGATCAGTTGGGACTAGACCGTGAGCAGTTCTTC.

The V and J genes are TRBV2 and TRBJ1-5, with TRBD1 matching over 9 bases. V dropped 3 bases and J dropped 10; count of bases not matched to a gene: 13. This CDR3 is 16 amino acids long. The germline gives CDR1 SNHLY, CDR2 FYNNEI. The CDR3 region is CASSDTQGAGSPPQHF. CDR3 nucleotides: TGTGCCAGCAGTGACACACAGGGGGCCGGTTCCCCACCCCAGCATTTT.

J is TRBJ2-7 and V is TRBV4-3, with a possible D match to TRBD1 (5 bases). The CDR3 loop spans 16 amino acids. Germline-derived CDR1 and CDR2 are LGHNA and YSLEER. V lost 1 base and J lost 3, with 16 bases in between. CDR3 residues: CASSQGLAGFDYEQYF. In nucleotides, the CDR3 is TGCGCCAGCAGCCAAGGTCTGGCAGGGTTTGACTACGAGCAGTACTTC.